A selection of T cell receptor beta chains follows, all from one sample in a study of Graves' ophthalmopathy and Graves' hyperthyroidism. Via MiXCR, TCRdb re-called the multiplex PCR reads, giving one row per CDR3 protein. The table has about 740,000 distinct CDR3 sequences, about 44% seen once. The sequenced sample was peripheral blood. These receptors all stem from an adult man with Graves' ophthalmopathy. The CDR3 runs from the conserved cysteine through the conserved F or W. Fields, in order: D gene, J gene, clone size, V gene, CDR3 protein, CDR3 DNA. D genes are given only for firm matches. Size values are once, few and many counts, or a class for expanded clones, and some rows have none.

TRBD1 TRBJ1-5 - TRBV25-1 CASSLTSGGGNQPQHF TGTGCCAGCAGCTTAACTTCAGGGGGGGGCAATCAGCCCCAGCATTTT
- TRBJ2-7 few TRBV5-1 CASSLVGESYEQYF TGCGCCAGCAGCTTGGTCGGGGAGTCCTACGAGCAGTACTTC
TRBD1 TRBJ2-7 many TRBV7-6 CASSVGTGGEQYF TGTGCCAGCAGCGTTGGGACAGGGGGCGAGCAGTACTTC
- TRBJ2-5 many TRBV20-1 CSARVANSETQYF TGCAGTGCTAGAGTTGCCAATTCGGAGACCCAGTACTTC
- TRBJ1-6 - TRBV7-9 CASSSQGGAGNSPLHF TGTGCCAGCAGCTCGCAGGGTGGTGCGGGGAATTCACCCCTCCACTTT
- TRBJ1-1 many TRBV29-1 CSVDETAMNTEAFF TGCAGCGTTGACGAGACAGCGATGAACACTGAAGCTTTCTTT
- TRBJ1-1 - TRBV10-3 CAISYSPFQMNTEAFF TGTGCCATCAGTTACTCCCCATTTCAAATGAACACTGAAGCTTTCTTT
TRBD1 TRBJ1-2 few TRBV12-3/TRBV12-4 CASSPGTGGDYGYTF TGTGCCAGCAGTCCCGGGACAGGGGGCGACTATGGCTACACCTTC
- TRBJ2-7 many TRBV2 CASHGASYEQYF TGTGCCAGCCATGGGGCGTCCTACGAGCAGTACTTC
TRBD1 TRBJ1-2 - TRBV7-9 CASSPTGTGVPGGYGYTF TGCGCCAGCAGCCCCACCGGGACAGGGGTCCCAGGCGGCTATGGCTACACCTTC
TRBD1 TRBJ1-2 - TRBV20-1 CSADRGSFGYTF TGCAGTGCCGACAGGGGTTCGTTTGGCTACACCTTC
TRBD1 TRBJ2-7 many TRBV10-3 CAISSSGTGDFEQYF TGTGCCATCAGTTCGTCCGGGACAGGGGATTTCGAGCAGTACTTC
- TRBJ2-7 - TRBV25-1 CASSGGTMGEQYF TGTGCCAGCAGTGGCGGGACAATGGGAGAGCAGTACTTC
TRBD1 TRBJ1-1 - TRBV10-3 CAIRTGGQLEAFF TGTGCCATCAGGACAGGGGGACAGCTTGAAGCTTTCTTT
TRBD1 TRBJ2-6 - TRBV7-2 CASSYSQGTSNVLTF TGTGCCAGCAGTTACTCACAGGGGACCAGCAACGTCCTGACTTTC
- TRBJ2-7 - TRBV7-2 CASSQELLTEQYF TGTGCCAGCAGCCAAGAACTTTTGACTGAGCAGTACTTC
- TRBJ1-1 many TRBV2 CASSTLYPEAFF TGTGCCAGCAGTACCCTTTACCCTGAAGCTTTCTTT
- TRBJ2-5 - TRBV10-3 CAISEGASRETQYF TGTGCCATCAGTGAGGGGGCGAGTAGAGAGACCCAGTACTTC
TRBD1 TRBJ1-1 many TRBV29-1 CSEIRGPGEAFF TGCAGCGAGATCAGGGGGCCTGGTGAAGCTTTCTTT
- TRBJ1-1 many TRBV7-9 CASSQDGSRVRSAGAFF TGTGCCAGCAGCCAAGATGGTTCCCGCGTCCGCTCGGCAGGAGCTTTCTTT
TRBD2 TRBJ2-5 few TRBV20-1 CSASLPRLAYEETQYF TGCAGTGCTAGTCTCCCGAGACTAGCGTATGAAGAGACCCAGTACTTC
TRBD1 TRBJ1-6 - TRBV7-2 CASSQRQGNNSPLHF TGTGCCAGCAGCCAGAGACAGGGCAACAATTCACCCCTCCACTTT
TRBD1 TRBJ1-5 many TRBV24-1 CATSDPGQGNQPQHF TGTGCCACCAGTGACCCTGGACAGGGCAATCAGCCCCAGCATTTT
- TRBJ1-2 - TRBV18 CASSPQDPYGYTF TGTGCCAGCTCACCTCAGGACCCCTATGGCTACACCTTC
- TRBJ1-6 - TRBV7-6 CASSQDGGQHFNNSPLHF TGTGCCAGCAGCCAAGATGGAGGACAGCACTTCAACAATTCACCCCTCCACTTT
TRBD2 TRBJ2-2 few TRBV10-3 CAIRGLAFTNTGELFF TGTGCCATCAGGGGACTAGCGTTTACGAACACCGGGGAGCTGTTTTTT
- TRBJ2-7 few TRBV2 CASSYSPTGRKIYEQYF TGTGCCAGCAGTTACTCGCCCACGGGACGGAAGATCTACGAGCAGTACTTC
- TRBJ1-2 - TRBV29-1 CSVDWPKISVLAGYTF TGCAGCGTTGACTGGCCCAAAATCTCAGTCCTGGCTGGCTACACCTTC
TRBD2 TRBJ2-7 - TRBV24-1 CATGDPTSGSTYEQYF TGTGCCACCGGTGACCCCACTAGCGGGAGTACCTACGAGCAGTACTTC
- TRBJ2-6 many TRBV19 CASMLTSGANVLTF TGTGCCAGTATGTTGACCTCTGGGGCCAACGTCCTGACTTTC
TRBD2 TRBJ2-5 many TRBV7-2 CASSYSPTSGQETQYF TGTGCCAGCAGCTATAGCCCGACTAGCGGACAAGAGACCCAGTACTTC
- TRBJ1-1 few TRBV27 CASWEGTEAFF TGTGCCAGCTGGGAGGGCACTGAAGCTTTCTTT
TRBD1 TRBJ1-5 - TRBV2 CASSPGTGVFRRGQPQHF TGTGCCAGCAGTCCGGGGACAGGGGTCTTTCGACGTGGTCAGCCCCAGCATTTT
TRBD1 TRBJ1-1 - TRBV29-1 CSVELGQGMNTEAFF TGCAGCGTTGAACTCGGACAGGGTATGAACACTGAAGCTTTCTTT
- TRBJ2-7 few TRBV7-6 CASSFRNPYEQYF TGTGCCAGCAGTTTCCGGAACCCCTACGAGCAGTACTTC
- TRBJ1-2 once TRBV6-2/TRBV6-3 CALPAREYTF TGTGCCCTTCCGGCCAGGGAGTACACCTTC
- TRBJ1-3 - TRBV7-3 CASSLEGTF TGTGCCAGCAGCTTAGAGGGTACTTTT
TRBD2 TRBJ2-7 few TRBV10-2 CASRSSGRAYEQYF TGCGCCAGCAGGAGTAGCGGGAGGGCCTACGAGCAGTACTTC
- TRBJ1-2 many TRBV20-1 CSARTMGTRARF TGCAGTGCTAGAACGATGGGTACTCGGGCACGCTTC
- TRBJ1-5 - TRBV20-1 CSAREFGGSETPQHF TGCAGTGCTAGAGAGTTCGGGGGCTCCGAGACGCCCCAGCATTTT
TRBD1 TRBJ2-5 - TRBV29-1 CSVAEGTGETQYF TGCAGCGTTGCAGAAGGGACAGGGGAGACCCAGTACTTC
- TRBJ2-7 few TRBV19 CASRLQGTSYEQYF TGTGCCAGTAGACTGCAGGGTACATCCTACGAGCAGTACTTC
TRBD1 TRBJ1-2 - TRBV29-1 CSVLRDRGYTF TGCAGCGTCCTCCGGGACAGGGGCTACACCTTC
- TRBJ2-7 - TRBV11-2 CASRVEQYF TGTGCCAGCAGAGTCGAGCAGTACTTC
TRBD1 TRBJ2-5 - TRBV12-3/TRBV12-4 CASSSRGPQYF TGTGCCAGCAGTTCGAGGGGGCCCCAGTACTTC
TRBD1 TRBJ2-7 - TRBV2 CASVSRDRVSYEQYF TGTGCCAGCGTCAGCAGGGACAGGGTCTCCTACGAGCAGTACTTC
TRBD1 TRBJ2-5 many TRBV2 CAIDRAQETQYF TGTGCCATAGACAGGGCCCAAGAGACCCAGTACTTC
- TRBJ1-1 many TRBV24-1 CATSDFGQTEAFF TGTGCCACCAGTGATTTCGGCCAGACTGAAGCTTTCTTT
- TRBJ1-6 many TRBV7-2 CASSLDGGRSRTLHF TGTGCCAGCAGCTTAGACGGAGGACGGAGTAGAACCCTCCACTTT
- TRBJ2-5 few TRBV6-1 CASSLSGGPLGETQYF TGTGCCAGCAGTTTATCGGGCGGTCCTCTGGGGGAGACCCAGTACTTC
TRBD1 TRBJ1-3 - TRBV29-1 CSGGQENTIYF TGCAGCGGAGGACAGGAGAACACCATATATTTT
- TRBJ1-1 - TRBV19 CASKKGLGAEAFF TGTGCCAGTAAGAAAGGGTTGGGAGCTGAAGCTTTCTTT
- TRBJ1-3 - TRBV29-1 CSEGHVSGNTIYF TGCAGCGAGGGACACGTCTCTGGAAACACCATATATTTT
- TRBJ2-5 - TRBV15 CATSRDPGSPETQYF TGTGCCACCAGCAGAGATCCCGGCTCGCCAGAGACCCAGTACTTC
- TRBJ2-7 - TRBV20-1 CSARDQGSVYEQYF TGCAGTGCTAGAGATCAAGGATCAGTCTACGAGCAGTACTTC
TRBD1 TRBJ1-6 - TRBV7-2 CASSKRQGDSPLHF TGTGCCAGCAGCAAGAGACAGGGCGACTCACCCCTCCACTTT
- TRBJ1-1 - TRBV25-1 CASSFWGTEAFF TGTGCCAGCAGTTTCTGGGGTACTGAAGCTTTCTTT
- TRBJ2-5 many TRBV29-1 CSVGPPETQYF TGCAGCGTTGGACCCCCCGAGACCCAGTACTTC
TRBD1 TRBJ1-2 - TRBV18 CASSLSGQRYYGYTF TGTGCCAGCTCACTTTCGGGACAGCGCTACTATGGCTACACCTTC